This paragraph reports one T cell receptor (beta chain). Its antigen remains unidentified. This table comes from immunoSEQ multiplex PCR, and its TCRdb copy is limited to in-frame clones, with some not included. The table lists roughly 57,000 clones, about 90% of them singletons, with more than 4% in the top ten. This entry comes from a study of early stage breast cancer tumors. At the level of the study: ER+/PR+/HER2- status applied to about 70% of the 16 invasive breast tumors.

Regarding the study as a whole: Enriched TCRB sequences shared across patients were mostly commonly generated sequences.

Looked up from germline, CDR1 is SGHAT and CDR2 is FQNNGV. The CDR3 is 16 residues long. Unmatched junction bases numbered 13, after V lost 5 bases and J lost 8 bases. Sequencing used blood. This sequence joins TRBV11-2 and TRBJ1-4; TRBD1 matches at 8 bases. This receptor was obtained from a person between 65 and 79 years old with breast cancer. The CDR3 spells CASSTGQGAAGEKLFF. CDR3 coding DNA: TGTGCCAGCAGCACCGGACAGGGAGCAGCAGGCGAAAAACTGTTTTTT. The whole variable domain, remainder taken from reference TRBV11-2 and TRBJ1-4, is EAGVAQSPRYKIIEKRQSVAFWCNPISGHATLYWYQQILGQGPKLLIQFQNNGVVDDSQLPKDRFSAERLKGVDSTLKIQPAKLEDSAVYLCASSTGQGAAGEKLFFGSGTQLSVL.